Each of the 27 T cell receptor beta chains below was sequenced from the same sample in a study of somatic mutations in cytotoxic T cells in rheumatoid arthritis. Method: immunoSEQ multiplex PCR; TCRdb's copy keeps in-frame clones and lacks some. This table holds fewer than 9,500 clones, around three quarters found once. The sample comprised CD8+ T cells sorted from blood. These receptors all stem from an adult with rheumatoid arthritis.

The V gene is TRBV6-6, the J gene TRBJ2-5; D uncertain. Germline CDR1 reads MNHNY; CDR2 reads SVGAGI (reference sequence). V was shortened by 8 bases and J by 5 bases, with 6 bases between the two germline ends. This CDR3 has 10 amino acids. The CDR3 nucleotides are TGTGCCAGCGGCTTTGAGACCCAGTACTTC. Protein sequence: CASGFETQYF.

The chain carries TRBV14 and TRBJ2-3; 9 nucleotides align to TRBD1. V shed 2 bases, J shed 11 bases, and the junction held 17 bases outside the gene matches. Germline loops: CDR1 SGHDN, CDR2 FVKESK. The CDR3 is 17 residues long. For the CDR3, the DNA is TGTGCCAGCAGCCAACGCTCCGGGACAGGGCCTACGTGGGGGCAGTATTTT. Translated: CASSQRSGTGPTWGQYF.

The chain carries TRBV29-1 and TRBJ1-2; tentatively, D is TRBD1 (5 bases). The V end was cut by 1 base, the J end by 2 bases, with 17 bases between. This CDR3 comprises 16 residues. Germline V lookup: CDR1 SQVTM, CDR2 ANQGSEA. The DNA for the CDR3 is TGCAGCGTTGAAGTATCAGGGCGGACCCGAAACTATGGCTACACCTTC. Its protein is CSVEVSGRTRNYGYTF. The variable domain in full, completed from reference TRBV29-1 and TRBJ1-2, reads SAVISQKPSRDICQRGTSLTIQCQVDSQVTMMFWYRQQPGQSLTLIATANQGSEATYESGFVIDKFPISRPNLTFSTLTVSNMSPEDSSIYLCSVEVSGRTRNYGYTFGSGTRLTVV.

This rearrangement joins TRBV19 to TRBJ2-7, with D maybe TRBD2 (6 bases). The CDR3 has 13 amino acids. CDR1 is LNHDA and CDR2 is SQIVND in the germline V gene (reference sequence). V was trimmed by 5 bases and J by 2 bases, leaving 10 bases between them. CDR3 bases: TGTGCCAGTAGTGGCGGGGATCCCTACGAGCAGTACTTC. Its protein is CASSGGDPYEQYF.

V usage is TRBV14 and J usage is TRBJ2-1, with a possible D match to TRBD2 (6 bases). Trimming pared 5 bases from V and 0 bases from J, leaving 17 bases between. Germline V lookup: CDR1 SGHDN, CDR2 FVKESK. This CDR3 is built from 17 residues. In DNA form, the CDR3 reads TGTGCCAGCAGCTCCTCTAGCGCATCGAGCTCCTACAATGAGCAGTTCTTC. Translating gives CASSSSSASSSYNEQFF.

This clone is a singleton in its sample. The rearrangement links TRBV9 to TRBJ2-3; the D gene could be TRBD1 or TRBD2 (5 bases each). The germline V gene encodes CDR1 SGDLS and CDR2 YYNGEE. The V end was cut by 7 bases, the J end by 2 bases, with 17 bases between. The CDR3 is made up of 15 amino acids. The chain's CDR3 is CASSFQGRITDTQYF. In nucleotides, the CDR3 is TGTGCCAGCTCTTTCCAGGGACGGATCACAGATACGCAGTATTTT. Full variable domain (rest looked up from reference TRBV9 and TRBJ2-3): DSGVTQTPKHLITATGQRVTLRCSPRSGDLSVYWYQQSLDQGLQFLIQYYNGEERAKGNILERFSAQQFPDLHSELNLSSLELGDSALYFCASSFQGRITDTQYFGPGTRLTVL.

V and J are TRBV27 and TRBJ2-3; 7 bases match TRBD1. The V gene end was trimmed by 0 bases and the J gene end by 2 bases; junction bases not matched to a gene: 8. CDR3 length: 17 amino acids. Germline CDR1 is MNHEY and CDR2 is SMNVEV (reference sequence). The chain's CDR3 is CASSLSGWDSDTDTQYF. The CDR3 DNA sequence: TGTGCCAGCAGTTTATCGGGATGGGACAGCGACACAGATACGCAGTATTTT.

The V gene is TRBV27, the J gene TRBJ2-3; 7 bases are a match to TRBD2. The CDR3 is 15 amino acids. Germline trimming cut 4 bases from V and 4 bases from J; bases unmatched to any gene: 8. The germline CDR1 and CDR2 sequences are MNHEY and SMNVEV (reference sequence). CDR3 in amino acids: CASSWAGAGSDTQYF. The CDR3 nucleotides read TGTGCCAGCAGTTGGGCGGGAGCAGGGTCAGATACGCAGTATTTT.

This chain links TRBV7-3 with TRBJ2-3; TRBD2 matches at 7 bases. Trimming cost V 5 bases and J 2 bases; bases outside gene matches: 10. The CDR3 sequence is 16 residues long. CDR1 SGHTA and CDR2 FQGTGA come from the germline V gene. CDR3 sequence: CASSTLGGGNTDTQYF. In DNA, the CDR3 is TGTGCCAGCAGCACGCTCGGGGGAGGGAACACAGATACGCAGTATTTT.

CDR3 amino acids: CASRPVVRDSTDTIYF. The CDR3 DNA is TGTGCCAGTCGTCCGGTCGTCAGGGATAGCACGGACACCATATATTTT. The chain uses TRBV28 and TRBJ1-3, with D possibly TRBD1 on 5 matching bases. Germline V CDR1 and CDR2: MDHEN, SYDVKM. V was trimmed by 9 bases and J by 8 bases, leaving 26 bases between them. The CDR3 sequence is 16 residues long.

This chain connects TRBV9 to TRBJ1-6; a weak D match, TRBD1 (6 bases). CDR3 size: 15 residues. V gave up 0 bases and J gave up 6 bases, with 10 bases separating them. Germline CDR1 SGDLS, CDR2 YYNGEE. The CDR3 sequence is CASSVAGAGNSPLHF. CDR3 coding DNA: TGTGCCAGCAGCGTAGCAGGGGCAGGTAATTCACCCCTCCACTTT.

The J gene is TRBJ2-7, the V gene TRBV13; either TRBD1 or TRBD2 may fit D (6 bases each). The CDR3 covers 14 residues. V was shortened by 6 bases and J by 5 bases, with 17 bases between the two germline ends. Germline CDR1 is PRHDT and CDR2 is FYEKMQ (reference sequence). CDR3 region: CASRPKGGIHEQYF. CDR3 nucleotides: TGTGCCAGCAGACCTAAAGGGGGGATCCACGAGCAGTACTTC.

The J gene is TRBJ1-1, the V gene TRBV6-5, with D unclear. This CDR3 is 15 amino acids long. Looked up from germline, CDR1 is MNHEY and CDR2 is SVGAGI. V was pared by 0 bases and J by 5 bases, with 13 bases between. CDR3 DNA sequence: TGTGCCAGCAGTTACTCGACTGCGATAGGGACTGAAGCTTTCTTT. Translation gives CASSYSTAIGTEAFF.

This chain uses TRBV10-3 with TRBJ2-3, with D unclear. V lost 8 bases, J lost 5 bases, and 5 bases lay in between. The CDR3 has 10 residues. Germline V gives CDR1 ENHRY, CDR2 SYGVKD. The CDR3 coding sequence is TGTGCCATCCGAGGAGATACGCAGTATTTT. Its protein is CAIRGDTQYF.

The chain joins TRBV2 to TRBJ1-1; TRBD1 is a possible D gene (5 bases). Germline V gene lookup returns CDR1 SNHLY and CDR2 FYNNEI. Trimming took 6 bases from V and 10 from J, leaving 6 bases between them. This CDR3 region has 9 residues. DNA of the CDR3: TGTGCCAGCAGGGGGGGAGCTTTCTTT. Protein sequence: CASRGGAFF.

This clone was seen a single time. The chain employs TRBV2 and TRBJ2-1; a possible D gene is TRBD1 (6 bases). Trimming shortened V by 6 bases and J by 12 bases, and 18 bases separated the two germline ends. The CDR3 is 13 residues long. Germline CDR1 is SNHLY and CDR2 is FYNNEI. CDR3 nucleotides: TGTGCCAGCAGGGGTGACAGGATCCGGGGGCAGTTCTTC. Its protein product is CASRGDRIRGQFF.

The chain uses TRBV5-4 and TRBJ2-5; 7 bases agree with TRBD1. The end of the DNA is better explained by TRBJ2-7, so the J call may be wrong. Germline values: CDR1 SGHNT, CDR2 YYREEE (reference sequence). This CDR3 is 15 amino acids long. This CDR3 is CASSLGGGSGREQYF. DNA of the CDR3: TGTGCCAGCAGCTTGGGAGGGGGCTCGGGTCGCGAGCAGTACTTC.

CDR3 bases: TGTGCCAGCAGCCCGGACCATGCGCATGAAGAAGCTTTCTTT. As protein: CASSPDHAHEEAFF. V and J are TRBV5-4 and TRBJ1-1; no definite D call. With 4 bases removed from V and 8 bases from J, the gap between germline ends came to 18 bases. The CDR3 is 14 residues long. The V gene's germline CDR1 is SGHNT and CDR2 YYREEE (reference sequence).

The V call is TRBV7-9, the J call TRBJ2-7; the D gene is possibly TRBD1 (5 bases). The CDR3 is 17 residues long. Germline values: CDR1 SEHNR, CDR2 FQNEAQ (reference sequence). Trimming left V 5 bases short and J 0 bases short, with 20 bases between. The DNA of the CDR3 is TGTGCCAGCAGCCCCCCAAAGGGGCCAGGCCTCTCCTACGAGCAGTACTTC. Translating gives CASSPPKGPGLSYEQYF.

The gene calls are TRBV2 and TRBJ1-2; D is possibly TRBD1 (5 bases). Germline CDR1 is SNHLY and CDR2 is FYNNEI. The CDR3 sequence is 15 residues long. Deletions cut 2 bases from V and 5 bases from J, with 15 bases between. For the CDR3, the DNA is TGTGCCAGCAGTGAACCCAGGGCTGGGGATTATGGCTACACCTTC. Protein product: CASSEPRAGDYGYTF.

The V and J genes are TRBV6-1 and TRBJ2-7; D not resolved. Germline V gene lookup returns CDR1 MNHNS and CDR2 SASEGT. This CDR3 region has 10 residues. V was cut by 10 bases and J by 7 bases, with 11 bases left in between. The CDR3 loop reads CATNALEQYF. The CDR3 DNA reads TGTGCCACTAACGCTCTGGAGCAGTACTTC.

The CDR3 loop reads CASSDSDLGGYNEQFF. The CDR3 coding sequence is TGTGCCAGCAGTGACTCGGATCTGGGCGGGTACAATGAGCAGTTCTTC. The chain recombines TRBV6-4 with TRBJ2-1; a possible D gene is TRBD2 (5 bases). V lost 0 bases and J 4 bases, leaving 13 bases between the germline ends. The CDR3 runs to 16 residues. The V gene's germline CDR1 is MRHNA and CDR2 SNTAGT.

The chain combines TRBV28 with TRBJ2-3; D possibly uses TRBD1 or TRBD2 (5 bases each). From germline, CDR1 is MDHEN and CDR2 SYDVKM. The ends were cut back, 8 bases at V and 2 bases at J, with 23 bases in the middle. CDR3 length: 17 residues. CDR3: CASALATRQGDTDTQYF. The CDR3 DNA reads as TGTGCCAGCGCCCTAGCCACGCGGCAGGGCGACACAGATACGCAGTATTTT.

The V gene is TRBV25-1, the J gene TRBJ2-5; 8 bases are a match to TRBD1. The DNA end lines up better with TRBJ2-7; the J call may be wrong. CDR3 length: 13 amino acids. Germline V gene lookup returns CDR1 MGHDK and CDR2 SYGVNS. The CDR3 here is CARRFDRGYEQYF. The CDR3 DNA reads TGTGCCAGGAGGTTTGACAGGGGATACGAGCAGTACTTC.

The rearrangement uses TRBV2 and TRBJ2-1, with TRBD2 identical over 8 bases. CDR1 SNHLY and CDR2 FYNNEI come from the germline V gene. Unmatched junction bases numbered 7, after V lost 5 bases and J lost 4 bases. The CDR3 runs to 15 residues. This CDR3 is CASSSTSGAYNEQFF. The DNA of the CDR3 is TGTGCCAGCAGTTCTACTAGCGGCGCTTACAATGAGCAGTTCTTC.

This chain uses TRBV2 with TRBJ2-3; a weak D match, TRBD1 (6 bases). The CDR3 length is 15 residues. With 6 bases removed from V and 2 bases from J, the gap between germline ends came to 15 bases. In germline, CDR1 is SNHLY, CDR2 FYNNEI. CDR3: CASRASDRSTDTQYF. CDR3 bases: TGTGCCAGCAGAGCCTCGGACAGATCCACAGATACGCAGTATTTT.

The rearrangement joins TRBV11-3 to TRBJ1-5; no clear D gene. V lost 1 base, J lost 7 bases, and 17 bases lay in between. Germline assignment: CDR1 SGHNT and CDR2 YENEEA. The CDR3 has 16 residues. The CDR3 spells CASSLVDREAGQPQHF. Written as DNA, the CDR3 is TGTGCCAGCAGCTTAGTGGATAGGGAGGCAGGACAGCCCCAGCATTTT.